This T cell receptor beta chain was recovered during a study of PD-L1 blockade in urothelial cancer. Turning to the study itself: Atezolizumab (1,200 mg intravenously every 3 weeks) began in the mid-2010s for patients. Males with bladder-origin urothelial cancer made up about 90% of the roughly 29 patients. Study results and caveats: Tumor-associated TCR clones expanded more in blood at 3 weeks in patients with durable benefit.

This clone was recorded once. Its matching antigen is unknown. Time point reported: pretreatment peripheral blood. The V and J ends lost 5 bases and 7 bases, in that order; junction bases with no gene match: 10. CDR3 length equals 15 residues. Looked up from germline, CDR1 is SEHNR and CDR2 is FQNEAQ (reference sequence). This table comes from immunoSEQ multiplex PCR, and its TCRdb copy is limited to in-frame clones, with some not included. The sample lists tens of thousands of clones; 85% were seen once. The clonotype was recovered from a man in his 60s with urothelial cancer. This specimen was PBMCs, taken around atezolizumab (anti-PD-L1) treatment. The chain links TRBV7-9 to TRBJ2-1; TRBD1 matches at 8 bases. CDR3 sequence: CASSPPFRTGNEQFF. CDR3 DNA: TGTGCCAGCAGCCCCCCCTTCCGGACAGGGAATGAGCAGTTCTTC.